These 2 T cell receptor beta chains were sequenced from one sample in a study of blood T cell repertoires in COVID-19 (dated by TCRdb to the early 2020s). The library relied on the immunoSEQ multiplex PCR assay. TCRdb obtained this table from immuneACCESS and retained in-frame rearrangements with V and J assigned. These tables miss some clones; where compared with another copy, unresolved V genes account for less than half of the shortfall, and the remainder is unexplained. This sample gives a few hundred thousand clones in total; roughly 87% of them show up just once. The top ten clones comprise 5.5% to 7% of the sample. Sequenced material: PBMCs or T cells enriched from blood (not recorded which). The receptors shown here come from a woman aged 40 to 50 who had recovered from COVID-19.

This clone has just a few counts. The chain uses TRBV4-3 and TRBJ2-7; D is unclear. Trimming removed 0 bases at V and 4 bases at J, with 7 bases between. CDR1 LGHNA and CDR2 YSLEER come from the germline V gene. The CDR3 is made up of 13 amino acids. The CDR3: CASSQDVGYEQYF. CDR3 sequence (DNA): TGCGCCAGCAGCCAAGACGTCGGGTACGAGCAGTACTTC.

The chain has TRBV7-2 and TRBJ2-7; D not resolved. CDR3 length equals 14 residues. Trimming took off 0 bases at V and 6 bases at J, with 12 bases between the two ends. The germline CDR1 and CDR2 sequences are SGHTA and FQGNSA. CDR3 sequence (DNA): TGTGCCAGCAGCTTAGCGCCCCTAGGTAGCGAGCAGTACTTC. Translating gives CASSLAPLGSEQYF.